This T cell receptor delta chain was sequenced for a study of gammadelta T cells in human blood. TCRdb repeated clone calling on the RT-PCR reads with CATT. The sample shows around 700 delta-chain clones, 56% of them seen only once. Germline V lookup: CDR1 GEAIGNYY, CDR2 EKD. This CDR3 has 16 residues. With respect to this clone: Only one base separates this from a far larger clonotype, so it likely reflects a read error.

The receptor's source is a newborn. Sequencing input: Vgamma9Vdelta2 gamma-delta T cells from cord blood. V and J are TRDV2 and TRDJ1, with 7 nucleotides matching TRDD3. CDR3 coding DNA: TGTGCCTGTGACAGGGGGGGGATTCGGTACACCGATAGACTCATCTTT. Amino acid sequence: CACDRGGIRYTDRLIF.